This T cell receptor (beta chain) was profiled in a study of blood T cell repertoires in COVID-19. Study-level information: COVID-19 samples collected from the United States, Italy and Spain covered acute and convalescent phases.

The CDR3 is 15 residues long. Germline lookup yields CDR1 SGDLS and CDR2 YYNGEE. V shed 0 bases and J shed 4 bases, with 13 bases lying between them. Sequenced by immunoSEQ multiplex PCR; TCRdb stores in-frame clones only, minus some. The data contain 310,000 or so clones, 70% to 90% of them seen just once; the ten biggest clones take up around 5.9%. Specimen: PBMCs or T cells enriched from blood (not recorded which). The V and J genes are TRBV9 and TRBJ2-5, with D maybe TRBD1 (5 bases). This TCR derives from a woman in her twenties or thirties who had recovered from COVID-19. The CDR3 DNA reads TGTGCCAGCAGCGTAGATCGTGGCAGGGCAGAGACCCAGTACTTC. Translated: CASSVDRGRAETQYF.